Shown below are 29 T cell receptor beta chains from a single sample sequenced in a study of cytomegalovirus exposure and HLA in healthy donors. PCR amplification relied on 60 Vbeta primers (plus 13 Jbeta primers). The assay was immunoSEQ multiplex PCR, and TCRdb's table has in-frame clones only and misses some. The table records 150,000 to 200,000 clones, 75% to 80% of them present only once. The specimen sequenced was PBMCs. The receptors here all came from a woman aged 45-65 years in good health and CMV-seropositive.

J is TRBJ1-2 and V is TRBV28, with unresolved D. Deletions cut 3 bases from V and 8 bases from J, with 7 bases between. Germline CDR1 reads MDHEN; CDR2 reads SYDVKM. The CDR3 loop spans 11 amino acids. Written as DNA, the CDR3 is TGTGCCAGCAGTTTTTTTTCGGGCTACACCTTC. It is translated as CASSFFSGYTF.

The chain carries TRBV27 and TRBJ2-1; D possibly corresponds to TRBD1 (6 bases). Trimming cost V 3 bases and J 0 bases, with 30 bases left between them. This CDR3 is built from 22 residues. Germline CDR1 reads MNHEY; CDR2 reads SMNVEV (reference sequence). CDR3 residues: CASSFSGRYFDRTESSYNEQFF. The CDR3 coding sequence is TGTGCCAGCAGTTTTAGTGGCCGTTATTTTGATAGGACAGAAAGCTCCTACAATGAGCAGTTCTTC.

This chain joins TRBV28 and TRBJ2-7, with 8 bases that match TRBD1. The germline V gene has CDR1 MDHEN and CDR2 SYDVKM. With V trimmed by 3 bases and J by 2 bases, 24 bases remained unmatched. The CDR3 contains 21 residues. The CDR3 DNA reads as TGTGCCAGCAGTTTCGTGCCGGGACAGGATCTCGGCTGGGGTACCCCCTACGAGCAGTACTTC. Protein: CASSFVPGQDLGWGTPYEQYF.

V gene TRBV7-2 combines with J gene TRBJ1-5; D gene uncertain. The CDR3 loop spans 14 amino acids. V was shortened by 3 bases and J by 0 bases, with 6 bases between the two germline ends. Germline V gene sequence: CDR1 SGHTA, CDR2 FQGNSA. CDR3 in DNA: TGTGCCAGCAGCTTCAGGTATAGCAATCAGCCCCAGCATTTT. Protein: CASSFRYSNQPQHF.

The V gene is TRBV19, the J gene TRBJ1-5, with D unclear. Trimming left V 2 bases short and J 6 bases short, with 8 bases between. This CDR3 region has 13 residues. CDR1 and CDR2 from the germline V gene are LNHDA and SQIVND (reference sequence). As DNA, the CDR3 is TGTGCCAGTAGTATAACAGTCTTTCAGCCCCAGCATTTT. Its translation is CASSITVFQPQHF. Filled out from reference TRBV19 and TRBJ1-5, the complete variable domain reads DGGITQSPKYLFRKEGQNVTLSCEQNLNHDAMYWYRQDPGQGLRLIYYSQIVNDFQKGDIAEGYSVSREKKESFPLTVTSAQKNPTAFYLCASSITVFQPQHFGDGTRLSIL.

The chain has TRBV28 and TRBJ2-7; D is perhaps TRBD2 (6 bases). The CDR3 totals 18 residues. The germline CDR1 and CDR2 sequences are MDHEN and SYDVKM. Trimming pared 3 bases from V and 0 bases from J, leaving 21 bases between. The CDR3 region has the DNA TGTGCCAGCAGTTTCCCGTTCAGTGGGACTCCTAACTCCTACGAGCAGTACTTC. It is translated as CASSFPFSGTPNSYEQYF.

The chain employs TRBV4-3 and TRBJ1-1; D may be TRBD1 (5 bases). V dropped 1 base and J dropped 9 bases, with 12 bases sitting between them. This CDR3 spans 13 amino acids. Germline V lookup: CDR1 LGHNA, CDR2 YSLEER. The CDR3 here is CASSQVQGTQAFF. The CDR3 bases are TGCGCCAGCAGCCAAGTCCAGGGTACCCAAGCTTTCTTT.

The V gene is TRBV7-9, the J gene TRBJ2-5; D is undetermined. This CDR3 spans 11 amino acids. V gave up 4 bases and J gave up 5 bases, with 5 bases separating them. Germline assignment: CDR1 SEHNR and CDR2 FQNEAQ (reference sequence). This chain's CDR3 is CASSSMETQYF. CDR3 DNA sequence: TGTGCCAGCAGCTCTATGGAGACCCAGTACTTC. The full variable domain, with the rest looked up from reference TRBV7-9 and TRBJ2-5, is DTGVSQNPRHKITKRGQNVTFRCDPISEHNRLYWYRQTLGQGPEFLTYFQNEAQLEKSRLLSDRFSAERPKGSFSTLEIQRTEQGDSAMYLCASSSMETQYFGPGTRLLVL.

The rearrangement links TRBV29-1 to TRBJ2-2; TRBD1 agrees at 7 bases. V was clipped by 0 bases and J by 6 bases; unmatched bases: 10. This CDR3 comprises 16 residues. Looked up from germline, CDR1 is SQVTM and CDR2 is ANQGSEA. CDR3 sequence reads: CSVEDPVRGSAGELFF. DNA of the CDR3: TGCAGCGTTGAAGATCCGGTCAGGGGGTCCGCCGGGGAGCTGTTTTTT.

This chain joins TRBV5-4 and TRBJ2-3, with D tentatively TRBD1 (6 bases). Germline assignment: CDR1 SGHNT and CDR2 YYREEE (reference sequence). Between the trimmed V and J ends, which lost 3 bases and 1 base, there was a span of 15 bases. CDR3 size: 16 residues. For the CDR3, the DNA is TGTGCCAGCAGCTCACGCCCAGGGGTGGGCACAGATACGCAGTATTTT. It encodes CASSSRPGVGTDTQYF.

CDR3 DNA: TGTGCCAGCAGCTCACAAGCGGGAGGCGCAGATACGCAGTATTTT. This sequence encodes CASSSQAGGADTQYF. This chain links TRBV11-3 with TRBJ2-3, with TRBD2 identical over 9 bases. This CDR3 comprises 15 residues. From germline, CDR1 is SGHNT and CDR2 YENEEA. V lost 4 bases to trimming and J lost 4 bases; unmatched junction nucleotides: 6.

The chain employs TRBV10-2 and TRBJ2-1; the match to TRBD2 covers 11 bases. CDR3 length equals 15 residues. J was trimmed by 8 bases and V by 6 bases; bases with no gene match: 9. The germline V gene has CDR1 WSHSY and CDR2 SAAADI. As DNA, the CDR3 is TGCGCCAGCAGACAACTAGCGGGAGTTATATATGAGCAGTTCTTC. Its translation is CASRQLAGVIYEQFF.

Regarding this clone: The identical CDR3 is also encoded by other nucleotide sequences in the sample. V gene TRBV18 combines with J gene TRBJ1-1; the D is unclear. Per the germline V gene, CDR1 is KGHSH and CDR2 is LQKENI. The ends were cut back, 1 base at V and 1 base at J, with 4 bases in the middle. CDR3 length: 13 amino acids. CDR3 loop: CASSPRQNTEAFF. The CDR3 coding sequence is TGTGCCAGCTCACCACGGCAGAACACTGAAGCTTTCTTT.

J is TRBJ2-1 and V is TRBV4-1; 9 bases agree with TRBD2. Per the germline V gene, CDR1 is MGHRA and CDR2 is YSYEKL. The CDR3 consists of 16 residues. Trimming took 2 bases from V and 8 from J; bases not matched to a gene: 10. The CDR3 nucleotides are TGCGCCAGCAGCCAATGGCGGGCGGGGGGGCCTGATGAGCAGTTCTTC. Its translation: CASSQWRAGGPDEQFF.

CDR3 nucleotides: TGTGCCAGCAGTTTTGGTGGGAGTGGAGAGACCCAGTACTTC. Amino acid sequence: CASSFGGSGETQYF. This sequence joins TRBV27 and TRBJ2-5, with D possibly being TRBD2 (5 bases). The CDR3 has 14 residues. V lost 3 bases, J lost 4 bases, and 12 bases lay in between. The germline V gene encodes CDR1 MNHEY and CDR2 SMNVEV (reference sequence).

The gene calls are TRBV7-9 and TRBJ1-3; no firm D call. Germline CDR1 is SEHNR and CDR2 is FQNEAQ (reference sequence). The CDR3 runs to 15 residues. Deletions cut 5 bases from V and 2 bases from J, with 13 bases between. CDR3 coding DNA: TGTGCCAGCAGCCTAAGGCGGGAGACTGGAAACACCATATATTTT. Protein product: CASSLRRETGNTIYF. The entire variable domain, with the rest obtained from reference TRBV7-9 and TRBJ1-3, is as follows: DTGVSQNPRHKITKRGQNVTFRCDPISEHNRLYWYRQTLGQGPEFLTYFQNEAQLEKSRLLSDRFSAERPKGSFSTLEIQRTEQGDSAMYLCASSLRRETGNTIYFGEGSWLTVV.

The genes are TRBV6-6 and TRBJ1-2; 11 positions agree with TRBD1. After removal of 5 bases from V and 2 bases from J, the junction contained 7 bases not matched to a gene. Germline loops: CDR1 MNHNY, CDR2 SVGAGI (reference sequence). The CDR3 has 16 amino acids. The CDR3 here is CASSPDRGHRNYGYTF. DNA for the CDR3: TGTGCCAGCAGTCCGGACAGGGGGCATCGGAACTATGGCTACACCTTC.

The chain links TRBV5-1 to TRBJ1-1; TRBD1 aligns across 9 bases. CDR3 size: 14 residues. The germline CDR1 and CDR2 sequences are SGHRS and YFSETQ. Trimming removed 3 bases from V and 5 bases from J; junction bases left unmatched: 5. Here the CDR3 reads CASSSPGQGTEAFF. CDR3 DNA: TGCGCCAGCAGCTCTCCGGGACAGGGAACTGAAGCTTTCTTT.

V and J are TRBV9 and TRBJ2-7, with TRBD2 as a possible D gene (7 bases). V lost 4 bases and J lost 1, with 15 bases in between. This CDR3 is 15 amino acids long. Per the germline V gene, CDR1 is SGDLS and CDR2 is YYNGEE. CDR3 loop: CASSPKQGGSYEQYF. CDR3 bases: TGTGCCAGCAGCCCCAAACAGGGAGGGTCCTACGAGCAGTACTTC. Together with reference TRBV9 and TRBJ2-7, the CDR3 gives the full variable domain: DSGVTQTPKHLITATGQRVTLRCSPRSGDLSVYWYQQSLDQGLQFLIQYYNGEERAKGNILERFSAQQFPDLHSELNLSSLELGDSALYFCASSPKQGGSYEQYFGPGTRLTVT.

The CDR3 is CASSLGLADEQYF. The CDR3 bases are TGCGCCAGCAGCTTGGGACTAGCAGACGAGCAGTACTTC. V is TRBV5-1 and J is TRBJ2-7; 7 bases are shared with TRBD2. J gave up 5 bases and V 0 bases, and 2 bases lay outside the gene matches. The CDR3 is made up of 13 amino acids. Germline CDR1 reads SGHRS; CDR2 reads YFSETQ. The full variable domain, rest sourced from reference TRBV5-1 and TRBJ2-7, is KAGVTQTPRYLIKTRGQQVTLSCSPISGHRSVSWYQQTPGQGLQFLFEYFSETQRNKGNFPGRFSGRQFSNSRSEMNVSTLELGDSALYLCASSLGLADEQYFGPGTRLTVT.

J is TRBJ1-2 and V is TRBV7-9; D possibly corresponds to TRBD1 (5 bases). This CDR3 is built from 14 residues. The V end was cut by 1 base, the J end by 4 bases, with 10 bases between. In germline, CDR1 is SEHNR, CDR2 FQNEAQ (reference sequence). The CDR3 reads CASSLVVGLYGYTF. The CDR3 DNA reads as TGTGCCAGCAGCTTAGTTGTGGGGCTCTATGGCTACACCTTC.

The V call is TRBV2, the J call TRBJ1-1; maybe TRBD1 (6 bases). Deletions cut 3 bases from V and 0 bases from J, with 14 bases between. This CDR3 contains 16 residues. CDR1 and CDR2 (germline): SNHLY, FYNNEI. CDR3 sequence (DNA): TGTGCCAGCAGTGAGGTGGGGGCAGCCCTGAACACTGAAGCTTTCTTT. Translated: CASSEVGAALNTEAFF.

This chain's CDR3 is CASSLGQMETQYF. The CDR3, as DNA: TGTGCCAGCAGCTTAGGACAGATGGAGACCCAGTACTTC. This chain connects TRBV7-9 to TRBJ2-5; a possible D gene is TRBD1 (5 bases). The germline V and J ends were trimmed by 1 base and 5 bases, with 8 bases remaining between them. Germline loops: CDR1 SEHNR, CDR2 FQNEAQ (reference sequence). The CDR3 loop spans 13 amino acids.

The CDR3 spells CASSEESSGANVLTF. CDR3 bases: TGTGCCAGTAGTGAGGAGAGCTCTGGGGCCAACGTCCTGACTTTC. V gene TRBV19 combines with J gene TRBJ2-6, with D unclear. Trimming took 5 bases from V and 0 from J, leaving 8 bases between them. Germline CDR1 is LNHDA and CDR2 is SQIVND (reference sequence). The CDR3 covers 15 residues.

The chain joins TRBV2 to TRBJ2-5, with D possibly matching TRBD2 (6 bases). Germline V CDR1 and CDR2: SNHLY, FYNNEI. Trimming stripped 6 bases from V and 5 bases from J, with 22 bases between. CDR3 length: 16 amino acids. The CDR3 region has the DNA TGTGCCAGCAGAGAAAGCGCGGGGCCGTCATGGGAGACCCAGTACTTC. Translated: CASRESAGPSWETQYF.

This chain connects TRBV18 to TRBJ2-7, with D possibly being TRBD2 (5 bases). Germline V gene data show CDR1 as KGHSH and CDR2 as LQKENI. This CDR3 spans 13 amino acids. V dropped 1 base and J dropped 5 bases, with 9 bases sitting between them. As DNA, the CDR3 is TGTGCCAGCTCACCACGGGGAGCCCACGAGCAGTACTTC. Amino acids: CASSPRGAHEQYF.

The chain carries TRBV2 and TRBJ2-7; perhaps TRBD2 as D (5 bases). The germline CDR1 and CDR2 sequences are SNHLY and FYNNEI. The CDR3 loop spans 14 amino acids. Between the trimmed V and J ends, which lost 6 bases and 3 bases, there was a span of 15 bases. CDR3 sequence: CASSSERSYYEQYF. In DNA, the CDR3 is TGTGCCAGCAGCTCCGAGCGGTCTTACTACGAGCAGTACTTC.

V gene TRBV30 combines with J gene TRBJ2-3; 8 nucleotides align to TRBD2. The germline V gene encodes CDR1 GTSNPN and CDR2 SVGIG (reference sequence). The CDR3 is 14 amino acids. V lost 1 base and J lost 4; bases outside the gene matches: 4. CDR3 residues: CAWSAGGLADTQYF. In DNA form, the CDR3 reads TGTGCCTGGAGTGCGGGGGGGCTGGCAGATACGCAGTATTTT.

Comments on this clone: One junction end disagrees with the germline gene, perhaps due to a read error. This CDR3 is also generated by other DNA sequences in the sample. The chain is built from TRBV4-3 and TRBJ1-1, with TRBD1 identical over 9 bases. Looked up from germline, CDR1 is LGHNA and CDR2 is YSLEER. The CDR3 is made up of 18 amino acids. The CDR3, as DNA: TGCGCCAGCAGCCAAATCCCGGGACAGGGTCGTCGAGATACTGAAGCTTTCTTC. This sequence encodes CASSQIPGQGRRDTEAFF.